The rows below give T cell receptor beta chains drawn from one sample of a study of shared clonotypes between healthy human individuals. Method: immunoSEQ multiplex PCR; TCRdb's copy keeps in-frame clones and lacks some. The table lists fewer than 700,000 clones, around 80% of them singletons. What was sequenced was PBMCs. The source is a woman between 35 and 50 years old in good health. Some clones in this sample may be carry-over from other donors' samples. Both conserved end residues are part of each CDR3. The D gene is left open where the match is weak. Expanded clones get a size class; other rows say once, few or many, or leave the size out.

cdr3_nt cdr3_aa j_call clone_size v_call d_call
TGCGCCAGCAGCTCGCCGGTTGGTGTCAAGTTGGTAGAGACCCAGTACTTC CASSSPVGVKLVETQYF TRBJ2-5 - TRBV5-1 -
TGTGCCAGCAGGCGCGCAGGGGGCGCGGGCTCCTACGAGCAGTACTTC CASRRAGGAGSYEQYF TRBJ2-7 - TRBV7-2 TRBD1
TGCAGCGTGTTTGGCGGGAGGAGTGAGCAGTTCTTC CSVFGGRSEQFF TRBJ2-1 - TRBV29-1 TRBD2
TGTGCCAGCAGCTTTGGGGGGGCAGGTGAGACCCAGTACTTC CASSFGGAGETQYF TRBJ2-5 - TRBV7-2 -
TGCAGCGTTGAAGATCGTGGACTCCGGAAACACTATGGCTACACCTTC CSVEDRGLRKHYGYTF TRBJ1-2 - TRBV29-1 -
TGTGCCAGCAGTTTCCAGGGGGCGCGTAACACCGGGGAGCTGTTTTTT CASSFQGARNTGELFF TRBJ2-2 - TRBV28 TRBD1
TGCGCCAGCAGCCTCCAGAGGGGGACAGGGGGGAACAATGAGCAGTTCTTC CASSLQRGTGGNNEQFF TRBJ2-1 once TRBV4-3 TRBD1
TGTGCCAGCAGCCCAATTGGGGTAGCGGCGGGTGGCATTCAGTACTTC CASSPIGVAAGGIQYF TRBJ2-4 - TRBV27 -
TGCGCCAGCAGCCAACTTAGCGGGAGGGTCGGGGGGCAGTTCTTC CASSQLSGRVGGQFF TRBJ2-1 - TRBV4-3 TRBD2
TGCGCCAGCAAGGAGGATGCAACTAATGAAAAACTGTTTTTT CASKEDATNEKLFF TRBJ1-4 once TRBV10-2 -
TGTGCCAGCAGTTTGGTCTCCTACGAGCAGTACTTC CASSLVSYEQYF TRBJ2-7 - TRBV28 -
TGTGCCAGCAGCTTAGTAGGACTAGCCTACAATGAGCAGTTCTTC CASSLVGLAYNEQFF TRBJ2-1 - TRBV11-2 TRBD2
TGCAGCGTTGTCGAACGGGGCCTTCAGTACAATGAGCAGTTCTTC CSVVERGLQYNEQFF TRBJ2-1 - TRBV29-1 -
TGTGCCACCCGGGCCTGGGCGGAACAGTACGAGCAGTACTTC CATRAWAEQYEQYF TRBJ2-7 - TRBV28 -
TGTGCCAGCAGAGCCGGGACTAGCGGGAGTGGGTACGAGCAGTACTTC CASRAGTSGSGYEQYF TRBJ2-7 - TRBV11-2 TRBD2
TGTGCCAGCAGCGTCGATCGGCGGGGAGCTAACTATGGCTACACCTTC CASSVDRRGANYGYTF TRBJ1-2 - TRBV9 -
TGTGCCAGCAGTCAACCGGGACCTCGCTACGAGCAGTACTTC CASSQPGPRYEQYF TRBJ2-7 - TRBV5-4 -
TGCGCCAGCACACCGGGACAGCCCTATGGCTACACCTTC CASTPGQPYGYTF TRBJ1-2 few TRBV10-2 TRBD1
TGTGCCAGCACCGACGGGGGGGCAGGAGTCACAGATACGCAGTATTTT CASTDGGAGVTDTQYF TRBJ2-3 - TRBV25-1 TRBD2
TGCAGTGCTACCATGAACTACGAGCAGTACTTC CSATMNYEQYF TRBJ2-7 - TRBV20-1 -
TGTGCCAGCTCGCCCAGACAGAACGCAGATACGCAGTATTTT CASSPRQNADTQYF TRBJ2-3 few TRBV18 -
TGTGCCAGCAGCTTGCCTCGCGGAGGAGATTTCTCTGGGGCCAACGTCCTGACTTTC CASSLPRGGDFSGANVLTF TRBJ2-6 few TRBV5-6 -
TGCGCCAGCAGCCGATTTAACAGGTTTAATGAGCAGTTCTTC CASSRFNRFNEQFF TRBJ2-1 - TRBV4-1 -
TGTGCCAGTAGTTCCGCGGGCCCAACTTCTGGGGCCAACGTCCTGACTTTC CASSSAGPTSGANVLTF TRBJ2-6 - TRBV19 -